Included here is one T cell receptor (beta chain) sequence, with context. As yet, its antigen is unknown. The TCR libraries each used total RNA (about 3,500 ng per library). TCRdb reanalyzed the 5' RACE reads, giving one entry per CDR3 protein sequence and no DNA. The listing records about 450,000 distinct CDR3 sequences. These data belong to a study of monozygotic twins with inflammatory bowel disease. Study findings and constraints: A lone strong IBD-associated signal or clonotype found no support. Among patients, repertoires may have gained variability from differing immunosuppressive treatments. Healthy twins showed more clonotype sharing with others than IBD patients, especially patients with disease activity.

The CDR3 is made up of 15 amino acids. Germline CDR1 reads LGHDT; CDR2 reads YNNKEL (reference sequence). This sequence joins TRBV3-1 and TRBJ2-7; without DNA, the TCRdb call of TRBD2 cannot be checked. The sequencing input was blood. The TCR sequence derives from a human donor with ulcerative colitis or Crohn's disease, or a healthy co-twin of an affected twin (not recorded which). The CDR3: CASSQDSREGREQYF.